What follows describes a single TCR beta chain. Profiled with immunoSEQ multiplex PCR; TCRdb holds only in-frame clones, not every one. The data contain approximately 75,000 clones, about four fifths of them singletons. Per the germline V gene, CDR1 is SGHRS and CDR2 is YFSETQ. This CDR3 comprises 17 residues. V was shortened by 0 bases and J by 6 bases, with 18 bases between the two germline ends. The data derive from a study of blood T cell repertoires in COVID-19. Whole-study context: COVID-19 samples collected from the United States, Italy and Spain covered acute and convalescent phases. Sample material is recorded as cDNA or gDNA derived from T cells, B-cell-depleted T cells, or PBMCs.

The TCR comes from a woman older than 75 with acute or convalescent COVID-19. Sample: peripheral blood. This rearrangement joins TRBV5-1 to TRBJ1-4; no reliable D call. CDR3 DNA sequence: TGCGCCAGCAGCTTGGGCTCCCAGGATGCGGGAGATGAAAAACTGTTTTTT. It encodes CASSLGSQDAGDEKLFF.